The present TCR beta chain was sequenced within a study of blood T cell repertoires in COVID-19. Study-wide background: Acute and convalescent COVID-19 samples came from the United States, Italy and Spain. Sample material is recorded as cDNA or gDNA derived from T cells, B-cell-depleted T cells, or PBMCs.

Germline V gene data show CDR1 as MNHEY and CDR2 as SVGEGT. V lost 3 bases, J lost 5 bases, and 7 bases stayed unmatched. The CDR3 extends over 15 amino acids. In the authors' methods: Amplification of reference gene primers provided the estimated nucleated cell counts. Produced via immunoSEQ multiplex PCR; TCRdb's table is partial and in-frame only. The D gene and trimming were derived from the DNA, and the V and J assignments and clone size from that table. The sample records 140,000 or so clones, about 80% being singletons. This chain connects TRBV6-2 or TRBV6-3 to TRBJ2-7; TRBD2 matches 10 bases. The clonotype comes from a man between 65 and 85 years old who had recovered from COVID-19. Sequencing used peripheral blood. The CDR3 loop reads CASSYLAGEMDEQYF. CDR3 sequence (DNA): TGTGCCAGCAGTTATCTAGCGGGAGAGATGGACGAGCAGTACTTC.